Listed below are T cell receptor beta chains from one sample, sequenced in a study of shared clonotypes between healthy human individuals. Some clones are missing from TCRdb's copy, which holds only in-frame ones; the method was immunoSEQ multiplex PCR. The table includes some 2,000,000 clones, nearly 97% detected once. The sample comprised naive CD4+ T cells sorted from blood. These receptor sequences come from a man aged 18 to 29 in good health. Each CDR3 is given with its conserved first and last residue. Fields, in order: J gene, D gene, V gene, clone size, CDR3 length, CDR3 protein, CDR3 DNA. A D gene is named only where the DNA matches it firmly. Clone size is stated in some rows and not others, as once, few, many or a class when expanded.

>TRBJ2-7|.|TRBV6-1|.|12
CASLRVSYEQYF
TGTGCCAGCCTTCGGGTTTCCTACGAGCAGTACTTC
>TRBJ2-2|.|TRBV5-4|.|16
CASSTGATENTGELFF
TGTGCCAGCAGCACGGGTGCGACAGAGAACACCGGGGAGCTGTTTTTT
>TRBJ2-7|.|TRBV5-1|once|14
CASSPSLQGGEQYF
TGCGCCAGCAGCCCGAGCCTCCAGGGAGGAGAGCAGTACTTC
>TRBJ2-2|.|TRBV5-6|.|16
CASSPRFRQPTGELFF
TGTGCCAGCAGCCCACGATTCAGACAGCCCACCGGGGAGCTGTTTTTT
>TRBJ1-5|.|TRBV6-5|.|14
CASSLYRGNQPQHF
TGTGCCAGCAGTCTATACCGGGGCAATCAGCCCCAGCATTTT
>TRBJ1-2|.|TRBV5-1|.|15
CASSLAPGIDYGYTF
TGCGCCAGCAGCTTGGCCCCGGGAATCGACTATGGCTACACCTTC
>TRBJ2-7|TRBD2|TRBV7-2|.|18
CASSLEASGPLFSYEQYF
TGTGCCAGCAGCTTAGAGGCTAGCGGGCCGTTGTTCTCCTACGAGCAGTACTTC
>TRBJ2-7|.|TRBV6-5|.|14
CASSYAYSHEEQYF
TGTGCCAGCAGTTACGCCTACTCCCATGAGGAGCAGTACTTC
>TRBJ1-2|TRBD1|TRBV10-3|.|13
CAISEDRGESYTF
TGTGCCATCAGTGAGGACAGGGGGGAAAGCTACACCTTC
>TRBJ2-3|TRBD2|TRBV9|once|15
CASSAASGSPDTQYF
TGTGCCAGCAGCGCGGCTAGCGGGAGCCCAGATACGCAGTATTTT
>TRBJ1-5|.|TRBV6-5|.|14
CASSRSLTNQPQHF
TGTGCCAGCAGTCGCTCCCTTACCAATCAGCCCCAGCATTTT
>TRBJ2-3|.|TRBV10-3|.|12
CAISEVGDTQYF
TGTGCCATCAGTGAAGTAGGAGATACGCAGTATTTT
>TRBJ2-7|TRBD1|TRBV10-1|.|14
CASSRDRGPYEQYF
TGCGCCAGCAGCCGGGACAGGGGGCCCTACGAGCAGTACTTC
>TRBJ1-5|.|TRBV19|.|13
CASTKDSSQAQHF
TGTGCCAGTACCAAGGACTCCTCGCAGGCCCAGCATTTT
>TRBJ2-7|.|TRBV28|.|14
CASSLLQEAYEQYF
TGTGCCAGCAGTTTATTACAGGAAGCCTACGAGCAGTACTTC
>TRBJ1-6|TRBD1|TRBV10-3|.|17
CAISESFSGTDNSPLHF
TGTGCCATCAGTGAGTCGTTTTCCGGGACAGATAATTCACCCCTCCACTTT
>TRBJ1-5|.|TRBV6-1|.|15
CASRVSREINQPQHF
TGTGCCAGCAGGGTAAGCAGGGAGATTAATCAGCCCCAGCATTTT
>TRBJ2-3|TRBD2|TRBV5-1|.|19
CASSPSRTSGGGGTDTQYF
TGCGCCAGCAGCCCCTCGCGGACTAGCGGGGGGGGTGGCACAGATACGCAGTATTTT
>TRBJ2-7|.|TRBV7-2|.|14
CASSQLGEGREQYF
TGTGCCAGCAGCCAACTCGGAGAGGGCCGCGAGCAGTACTTC
>TRBJ2-2|TRBD1|TRBV7-2|.|16
CASSPGTGVNTGELFF
TGTGCCAGCAGCCCAGGGACAGGGGTAAACACCGGGGAGCTGTTTTTT
>TRBJ2-1|TRBD1|TRBV7-9|once|16
CASSSDRVGPYNEQFF
TGTGCCAGCAGCTCGGACAGGGTTGGCCCCTACAATGAGCAGTTCTTC
>TRBJ2-3|.|TRBV15|once|16
CATSRDTWGVTDTQYF
TGTGCCACCAGCAGAGATACCTGGGGGGTCACAGATACGCAGTATTTT
>TRBJ1-2|TRBD1|TRBV2|.|15
CASSLGGQGVFGYTF
TGTGCCAGCAGTTTAGGGGGACAGGGAGTGTTTGGCTACACCTTC
>TRBJ2-7|TRBD2|TRBV5-1|once|18
CASSAAPSQGLATYEQYF
TGCGCCAGCAGCGCAGCCCCCTCACAGGGACTAGCAACCTACGAGCAGTACTTC
>TRBJ1-1|.|TRBV18|.|14
CASSPTGGATEAFF
TGTGCCAGCTCACCGACGGGGGGGGCCACTGAAGCTTTCTTT
>TRBJ1-1|.|TRBV5-1|.|14
CASSFGEISAEAFF
TGCGCCAGCAGCTTCGGGGAAATTTCGGCTGAAGCTTTCTTT
>TRBJ2-3|TRBD2|TRBV5-4|.|17
CASSFSASGRAVDTQYF
TGTGCCAGCAGCTTCAGCGCTAGCGGGAGGGCCGTCGATACGCAGTATTTT
>TRBJ1-5|TRBD1|TRBV4-1|.|16
CASSQEGTGKNQPQHF
TGCGCCAGCAGCCAAGAAGGGACAGGCAAAAATCAGCCCCAGCATTTT
>TRBJ2-1|TRBD1|TRBV7-3|.|15
CASSLTGQGAGEQFF
TGTGCCAGCAGCTTAACGGGACAGGGGGCGGGTGAGCAGTTCTTC
>TRBJ1-2|.|TRBV29-1|.|13
CSVEFWGLSGYTF
TGCAGCGTTGAATTTTGGGGTCTTAGTGGCTACACCTTC
>TRBJ2-7|.|TRBV7-9|.|12
CASSGSSYEQYF
TGTGCCAGCAGTGGAAGCTCCTACGAGCAGTACTTC
>TRBJ2-4|.|TRBV6-6|.|11
CASTGTYIQYF
TGTGCCAGCACCGGAACCTACATTCAGTACTTC
>TRBJ1-2|.|TRBV7-2|.|13
CASSPPGLYGYTF
TGTGCCAGCAGCCCCCCCGGGCTGTATGGCTACACCTTC
>TRBJ2-7|TRBD2|TRBV6-5|once|15
CASSYGGDATYEQYF
TGTGCCAGCAGTTACGGGGGGGATGCGACCTACGAGCAGTACTTC
>TRBJ2-7|.|TRBV7-2|.|14
CASSPGPNTYEQYF
TGTGCCAGCAGCCCCGGGCCGAATACCTACGAGCAGTACTTC
>TRBJ2-7|TRBD2|TRBV6-5|.|15
CASSFPGTSGREQYF
TGTGCCAGCAGTTTCCCCGGGACTAGCGGGAGGGAGCAGTACTTC
>TRBJ1-2|TRBD1|TRBV28|.|15
CASSLGQGALAGYTF
TGTGCCAGCAGTTTGGGACAGGGGGCTTTGGCTGGCTACACCTTC
>TRBJ1-5|.|TRBV30|.|14
CAWSVRRGEQPQHF
TGTGCCTGGAGTGTACGAAGGGGGGAACAGCCCCAGCATTTT
>TRBJ2-5|.|TRBV7-8|.|16
CASSLEILSFPETQYF
TGTGCCAGCAGCTTAGAGATCCTCAGTTTCCCGGAGACCCAGTACTTC
>TRBJ2-7|TRBD1|TRBV7-9|.|14
CASSLSGGSDEQYF
TGTGCCAGCAGCTTGTCAGGGGGATCTGACGAGCAGTACTTC
>TRBJ2-5|.|TRBV2|.|10
CASSVETQYF
TGTGCCAGCTCGGTAGAGACCCAGTACTTC
>TRBJ2-1|.|TRBV18|.|15
CASSPPLRGYNEQFF
TGTGCCAGCTCACCACCTCTCCGGGGCTACAATGAGCAGTTCTTC
>TRBJ1-2|.|TRBV4-3|.|13
CASSQDPSYGYTF
TGCGCCAGCAGCCAAGATCCAAGCTATGGCTACACCTTC